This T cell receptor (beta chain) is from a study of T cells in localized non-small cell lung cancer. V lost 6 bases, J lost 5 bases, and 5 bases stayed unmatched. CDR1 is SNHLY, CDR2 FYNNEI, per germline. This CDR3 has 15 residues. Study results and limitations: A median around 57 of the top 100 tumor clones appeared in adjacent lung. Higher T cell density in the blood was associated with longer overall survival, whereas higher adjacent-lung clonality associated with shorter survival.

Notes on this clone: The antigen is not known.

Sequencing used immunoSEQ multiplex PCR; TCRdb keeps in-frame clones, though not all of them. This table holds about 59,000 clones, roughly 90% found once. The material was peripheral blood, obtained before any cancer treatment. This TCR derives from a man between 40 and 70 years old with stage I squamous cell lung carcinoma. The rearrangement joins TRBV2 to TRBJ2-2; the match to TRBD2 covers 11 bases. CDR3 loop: CASSRGTSGTGELFF. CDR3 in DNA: TGTGCCAGCAGCCGAGGGACTAGCGGTACCGGGGAGCTGTTTTTT.